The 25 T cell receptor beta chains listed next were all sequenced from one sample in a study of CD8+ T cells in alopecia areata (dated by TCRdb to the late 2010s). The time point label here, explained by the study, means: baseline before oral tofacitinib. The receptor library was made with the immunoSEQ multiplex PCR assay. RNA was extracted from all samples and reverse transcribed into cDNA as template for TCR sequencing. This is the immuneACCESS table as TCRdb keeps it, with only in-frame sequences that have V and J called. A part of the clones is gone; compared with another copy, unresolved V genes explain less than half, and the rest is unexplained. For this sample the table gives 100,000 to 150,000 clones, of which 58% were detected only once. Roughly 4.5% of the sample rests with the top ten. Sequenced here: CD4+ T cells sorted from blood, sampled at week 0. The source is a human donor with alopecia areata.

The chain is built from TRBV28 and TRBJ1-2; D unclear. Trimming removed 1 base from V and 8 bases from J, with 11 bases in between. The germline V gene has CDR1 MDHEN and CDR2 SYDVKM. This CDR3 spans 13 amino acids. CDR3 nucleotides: TGTGCCAGCAGTTTATCGGGAGTCGGAGGCTACACCTTC. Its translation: CASSLSGVGGYTF.

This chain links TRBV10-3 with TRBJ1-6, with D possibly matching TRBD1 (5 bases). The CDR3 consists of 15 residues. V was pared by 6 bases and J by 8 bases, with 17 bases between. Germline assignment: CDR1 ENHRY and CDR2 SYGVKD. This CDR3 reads CAISDTGTDHSPLHF. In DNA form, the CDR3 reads TGTGCCATCAGCGATACCGGGACGGATCATTCACCCCTCCACTTT.

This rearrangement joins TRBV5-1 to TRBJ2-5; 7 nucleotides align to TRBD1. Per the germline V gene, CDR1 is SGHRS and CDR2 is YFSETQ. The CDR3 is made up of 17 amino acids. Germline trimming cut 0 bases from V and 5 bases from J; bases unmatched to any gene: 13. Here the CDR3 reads CASSLGNPGTASETQYF. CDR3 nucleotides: TGCGCCAGCAGCTTGGGAAACCCCGGGACAGCCTCGGAGACCCAGTACTTC. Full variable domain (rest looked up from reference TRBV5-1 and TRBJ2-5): KAGVTQTPRYLIKTRGQQVTLSCSPISGHRSVSWYQQTPGQGLQFLFEYFSETQRNKGNFPGRFSGRQFSNSRSEMNVSTLELGDSALYLCASSLGNPGTASETQYFGPGTRLLVL.

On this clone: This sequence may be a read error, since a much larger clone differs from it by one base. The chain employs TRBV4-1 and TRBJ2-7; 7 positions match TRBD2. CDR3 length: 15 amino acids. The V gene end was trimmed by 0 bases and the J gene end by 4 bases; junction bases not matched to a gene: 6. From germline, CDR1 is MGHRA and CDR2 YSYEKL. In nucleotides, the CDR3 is TGCGCCAGCAGCCAAGAGGCCAGGGAGGGATACGAGCAGTACTTC. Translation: CASSQEAREGYEQYF.

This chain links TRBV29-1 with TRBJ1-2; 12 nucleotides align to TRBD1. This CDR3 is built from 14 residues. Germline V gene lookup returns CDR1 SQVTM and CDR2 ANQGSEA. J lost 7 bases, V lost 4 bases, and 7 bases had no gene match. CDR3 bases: TGCAGCGTTGCCGCCGGGACAGGGGGCCCTGGCTACACCTTC. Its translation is CSVAAGTGGPGYTF.

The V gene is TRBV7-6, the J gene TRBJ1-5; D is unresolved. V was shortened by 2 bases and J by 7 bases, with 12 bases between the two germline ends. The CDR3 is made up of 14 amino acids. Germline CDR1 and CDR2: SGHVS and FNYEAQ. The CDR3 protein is CASSLYGKGQPQHF. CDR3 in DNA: TGTGCCAGCAGCTTATATGGTAAGGGACAGCCCCAGCATTTT.

The CDR3 sequence is CASSSQGRDTEAFF. The CDR3 nucleotides read TGTGCCAGCAGCTCACAGGGGCGAGACACTGAAGCTTTCTTT. The genes are TRBV7-9 and TRBJ1-1; TRBD1 matches 7 bases. CDR1 and CDR2 from the germline V gene are SEHNR and FQNEAQ (reference sequence). The CDR3 spans 14 residues. The V and J ends lost 4 bases and 3 bases, in that order; junction bases with no gene match: 5.

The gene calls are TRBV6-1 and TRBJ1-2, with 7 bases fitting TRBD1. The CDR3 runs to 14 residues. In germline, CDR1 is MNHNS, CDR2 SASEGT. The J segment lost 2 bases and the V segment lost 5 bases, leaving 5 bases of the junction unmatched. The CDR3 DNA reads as TGTGCCAGCAGTACCCGGACAGGAAACTATGGCTACACCTTC. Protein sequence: CASSTRTGNYGYTF.

The CDR3 here is CASSGRGNQPQHF. The DNA of the CDR3 is TGTGCCAGCAGTGGCAGGGGAAATCAGCCCCAGCATTTT. The rearrangement links TRBV2 to TRBJ1-5; the D gene is possibly TRBD1 (6 bases). The CDR3 totals 13 residues. V gave up 4 bases and J gave up 4 bases, with 8 bases separating them. Germline V gene lookup returns CDR1 SNHLY and CDR2 FYNNEI. Supplemented by reference TRBV2 and TRBJ1-5, the full variable domain reads EPEVTQTPSHQVTQMGQEVILRCVPISNHLYFYWYRQILGQKVEFLVSFYNNEISEKSEIFDDQFSVERPDGSNFTLKIRSTKLEDSAMYFCASSGRGNQPQHFGDGTRLSIL.

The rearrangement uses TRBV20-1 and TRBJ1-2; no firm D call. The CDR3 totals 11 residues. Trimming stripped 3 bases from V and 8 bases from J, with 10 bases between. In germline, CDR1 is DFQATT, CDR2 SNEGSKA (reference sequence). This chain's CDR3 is CSASDGNGYTF. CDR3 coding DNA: TGCAGTGCTAGTGACGGGAACGGCTACACCTTC.

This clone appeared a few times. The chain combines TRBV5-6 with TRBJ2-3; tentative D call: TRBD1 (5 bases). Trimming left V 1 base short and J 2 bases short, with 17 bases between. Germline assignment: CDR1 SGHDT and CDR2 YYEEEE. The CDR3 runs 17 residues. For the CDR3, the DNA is TGTGCCAGCAGCTTGATGACAGCCCCCCCTTCCACAGATACGCAGTATTTT. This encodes CASSLMTAPPSTDTQYF.

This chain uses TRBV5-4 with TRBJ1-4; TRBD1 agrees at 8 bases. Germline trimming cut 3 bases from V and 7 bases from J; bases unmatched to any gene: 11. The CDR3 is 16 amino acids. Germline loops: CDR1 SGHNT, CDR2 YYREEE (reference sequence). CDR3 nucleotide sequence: TGTGCCAGCAGCTCGACCATCACAGGGGGGGGTGAAAAACTGTTTTTT. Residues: CASSSTITGGGEKLFF.

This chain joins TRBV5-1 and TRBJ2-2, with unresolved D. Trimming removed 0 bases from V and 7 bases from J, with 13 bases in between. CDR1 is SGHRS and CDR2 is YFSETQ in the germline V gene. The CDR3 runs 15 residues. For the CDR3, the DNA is TGCGCCAGCAGCTTGGTTCCGGGCCAGGTCGGGGAGCTGTTTTTT. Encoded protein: CASSLVPGQVGELFF.

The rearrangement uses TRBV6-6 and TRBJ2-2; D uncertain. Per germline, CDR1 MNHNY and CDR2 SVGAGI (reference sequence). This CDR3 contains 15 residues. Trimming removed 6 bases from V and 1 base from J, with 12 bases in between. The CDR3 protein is CASSAPSGNTGELFF. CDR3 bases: TGTGCCAGCAGCGCCCCATCAGGGAACACCGGGGAGCTGTTTTTT.

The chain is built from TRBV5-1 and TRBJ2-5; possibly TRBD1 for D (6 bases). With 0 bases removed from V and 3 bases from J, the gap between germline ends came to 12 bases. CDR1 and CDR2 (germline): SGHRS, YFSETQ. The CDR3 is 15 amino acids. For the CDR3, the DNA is TGCGCCAGCAGCTTGGCACGACAGGCTGAAGAGACCCAGTACTTC. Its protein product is CASSLARQAEETQYF.

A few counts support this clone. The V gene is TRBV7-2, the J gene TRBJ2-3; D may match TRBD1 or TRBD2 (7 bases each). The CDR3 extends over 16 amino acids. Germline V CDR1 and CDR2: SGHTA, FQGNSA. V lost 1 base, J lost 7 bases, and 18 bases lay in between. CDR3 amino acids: CASSLDGRGRGYTQYF. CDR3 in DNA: TGTGCCAGCAGCTTAGATGGGAGGGGGCGAGGATATACGCAGTATTTT.

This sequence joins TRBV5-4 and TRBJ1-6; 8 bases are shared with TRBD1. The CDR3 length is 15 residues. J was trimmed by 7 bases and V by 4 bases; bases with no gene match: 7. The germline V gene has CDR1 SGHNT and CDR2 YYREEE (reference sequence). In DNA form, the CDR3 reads TGTGCCAGCAGCACAACAGGGGGAGGAAATTCACCCCTCCACTTT. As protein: CASSTTGGGNSPLHF. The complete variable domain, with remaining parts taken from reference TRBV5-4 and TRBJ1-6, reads ETGVTQSPTHLIKTRGQQVTLRCSSQSGHNTVSWYQQALGQGPQFIFQYYREEENGRGNFPPRFSGLQFPNYSSELNVNALELDDSALYLCASSTTGGGNSPLHFGNGTRLTVT.

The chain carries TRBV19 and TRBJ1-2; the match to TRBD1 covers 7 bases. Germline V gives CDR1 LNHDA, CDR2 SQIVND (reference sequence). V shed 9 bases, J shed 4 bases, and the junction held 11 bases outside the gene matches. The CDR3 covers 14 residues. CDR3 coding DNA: TGTGCCAGCTCAAATACAGGGGTATCCTATGGCTACACCTTC. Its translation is CASSNTGVSYGYTF.

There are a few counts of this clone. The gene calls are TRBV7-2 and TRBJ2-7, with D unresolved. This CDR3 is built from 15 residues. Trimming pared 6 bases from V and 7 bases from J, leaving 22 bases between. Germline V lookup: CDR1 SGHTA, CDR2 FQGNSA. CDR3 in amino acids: CASSRAPTDFGEQYF. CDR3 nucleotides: TGTGCCAGCAGTCGTGCGCCGACGGATTTCGGGGAGCAGTACTTC.

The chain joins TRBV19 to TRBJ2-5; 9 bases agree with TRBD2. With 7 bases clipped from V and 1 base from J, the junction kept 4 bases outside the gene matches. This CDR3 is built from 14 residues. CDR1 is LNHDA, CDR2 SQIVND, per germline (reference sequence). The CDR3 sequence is CASTNSGGQETQYF. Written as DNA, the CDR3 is TGTGCCAGTACCAATAGCGGGGGCCAAGAGACCCAGTACTTC.

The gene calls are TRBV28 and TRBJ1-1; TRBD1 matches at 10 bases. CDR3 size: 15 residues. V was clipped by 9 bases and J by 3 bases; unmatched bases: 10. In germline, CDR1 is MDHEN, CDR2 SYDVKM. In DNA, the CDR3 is TGTGCCAGTTCCTGGTCGACAGGGGGCTACACTGAAGCTTTCTTT. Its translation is CASSWSTGGYTEAFF.

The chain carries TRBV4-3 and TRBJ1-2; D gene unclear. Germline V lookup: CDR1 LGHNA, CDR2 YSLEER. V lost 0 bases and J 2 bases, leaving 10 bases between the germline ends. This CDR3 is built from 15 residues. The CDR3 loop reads CASSQELRPNYGYTF. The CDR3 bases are TGCGCCAGCAGCCAAGAACTAAGACCAAACTATGGCTACACCTTC.

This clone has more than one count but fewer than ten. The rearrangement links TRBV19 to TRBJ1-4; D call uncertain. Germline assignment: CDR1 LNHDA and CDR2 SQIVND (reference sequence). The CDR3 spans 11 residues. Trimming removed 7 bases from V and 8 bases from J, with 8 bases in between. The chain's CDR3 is CASKGSEKLFF. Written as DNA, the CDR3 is TGTGCCAGTAAGGGTTCCGAAAAACTGTTTTTT.

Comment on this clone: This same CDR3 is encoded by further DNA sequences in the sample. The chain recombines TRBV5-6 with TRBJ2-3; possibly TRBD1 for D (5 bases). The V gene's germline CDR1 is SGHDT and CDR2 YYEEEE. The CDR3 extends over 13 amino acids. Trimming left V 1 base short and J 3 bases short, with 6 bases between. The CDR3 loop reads CASSLKGTDTQYF. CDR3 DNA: TGTGCCAGCAGCTTGAAGGGGACAGATACGCAGTATTTT.

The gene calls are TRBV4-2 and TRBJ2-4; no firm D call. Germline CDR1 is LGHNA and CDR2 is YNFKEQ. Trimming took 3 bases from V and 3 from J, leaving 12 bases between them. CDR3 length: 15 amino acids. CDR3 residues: CASSHATGGKNIQYF. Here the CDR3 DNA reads TGTGCCAGCAGCCATGCAACCGGCGGCAAAAACATTCAGTACTTC.